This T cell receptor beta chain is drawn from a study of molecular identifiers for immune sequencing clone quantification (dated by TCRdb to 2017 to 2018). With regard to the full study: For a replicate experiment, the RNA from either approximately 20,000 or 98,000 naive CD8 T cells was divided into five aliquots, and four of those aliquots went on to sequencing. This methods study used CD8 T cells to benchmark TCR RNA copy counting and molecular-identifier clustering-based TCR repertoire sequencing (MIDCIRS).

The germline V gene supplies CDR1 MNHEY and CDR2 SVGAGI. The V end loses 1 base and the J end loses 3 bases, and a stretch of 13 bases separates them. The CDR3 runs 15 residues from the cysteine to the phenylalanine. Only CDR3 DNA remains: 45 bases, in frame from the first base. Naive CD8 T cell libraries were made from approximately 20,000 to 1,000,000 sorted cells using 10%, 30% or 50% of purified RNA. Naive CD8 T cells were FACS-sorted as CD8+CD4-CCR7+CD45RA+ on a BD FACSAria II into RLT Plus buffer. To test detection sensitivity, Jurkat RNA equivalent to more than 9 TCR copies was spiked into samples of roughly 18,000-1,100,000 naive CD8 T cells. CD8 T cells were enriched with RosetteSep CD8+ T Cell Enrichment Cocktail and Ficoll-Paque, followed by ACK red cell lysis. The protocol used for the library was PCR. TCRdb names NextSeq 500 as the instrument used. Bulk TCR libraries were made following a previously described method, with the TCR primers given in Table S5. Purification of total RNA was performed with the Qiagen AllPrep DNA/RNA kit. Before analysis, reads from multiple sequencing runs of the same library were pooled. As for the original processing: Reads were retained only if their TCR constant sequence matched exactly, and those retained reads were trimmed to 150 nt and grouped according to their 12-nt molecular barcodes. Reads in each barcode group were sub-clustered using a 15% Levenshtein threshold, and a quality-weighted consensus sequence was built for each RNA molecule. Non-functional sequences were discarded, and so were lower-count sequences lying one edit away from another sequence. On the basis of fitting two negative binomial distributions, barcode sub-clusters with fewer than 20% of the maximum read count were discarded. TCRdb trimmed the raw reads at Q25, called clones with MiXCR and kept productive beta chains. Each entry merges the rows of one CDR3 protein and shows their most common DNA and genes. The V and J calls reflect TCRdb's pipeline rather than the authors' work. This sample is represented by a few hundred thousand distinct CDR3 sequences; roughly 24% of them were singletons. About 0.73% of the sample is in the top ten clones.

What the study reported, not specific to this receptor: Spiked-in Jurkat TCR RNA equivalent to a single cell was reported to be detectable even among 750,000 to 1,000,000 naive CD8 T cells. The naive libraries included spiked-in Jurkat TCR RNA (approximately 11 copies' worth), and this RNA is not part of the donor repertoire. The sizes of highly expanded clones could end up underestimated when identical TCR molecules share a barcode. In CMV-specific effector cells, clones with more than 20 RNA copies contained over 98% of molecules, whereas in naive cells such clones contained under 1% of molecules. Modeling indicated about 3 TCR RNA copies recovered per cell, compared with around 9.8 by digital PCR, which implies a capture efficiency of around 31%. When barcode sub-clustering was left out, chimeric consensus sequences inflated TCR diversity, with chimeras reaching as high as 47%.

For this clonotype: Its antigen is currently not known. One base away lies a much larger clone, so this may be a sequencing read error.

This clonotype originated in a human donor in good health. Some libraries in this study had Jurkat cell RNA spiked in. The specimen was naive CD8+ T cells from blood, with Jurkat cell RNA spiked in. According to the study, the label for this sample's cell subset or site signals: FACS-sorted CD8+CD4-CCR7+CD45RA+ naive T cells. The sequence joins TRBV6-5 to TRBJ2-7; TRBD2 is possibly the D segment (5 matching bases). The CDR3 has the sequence CASSYLIDGGYEQYF. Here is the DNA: TGTGCCAGCAGTTACTTGATTGACGGAGGCTACGAGCAGTACTTC.